The 29 T cell receptor beta chains listed next were all sequenced from one sample in a study of T cell responses to AZD1222 COVID-19 vaccine. The data were produced by immunoSEQ multiplex PCR, yet TCRdb's version contains in-frame clones alone and is incomplete. Counted here are around 140,000 clones, roughly 90% occurring once; the ten biggest clones make up around 3.5%. The sample consisted of peripheral blood, taken 28 days after the second AZD1222 dose. These receptors were collected from an adult who received the AZD1222 COVID-19 vaccine.

This sequence joins TRBV5-3 and TRBJ2-7; 9 positions agree with TRBD1. TRBV5-3 is an ORF, and what it does is uncertain. The V segment lost 1 base and the J segment 2 bases; nucleotides outside the gene matches: 7. There are 16 residues in the CDR3. The CDR3 coding sequence is TGTGCCAGAAGCTTGCCGGGGACAGGGTATCCCTACGAGCAGTACTTC. Protein sequence: CARSLPGTGYPYEQYF.

The chain uses TRBV2 and TRBJ2-7; the D is unclear. The CDR3 extends over 11 amino acids. The germline gives CDR1 SNHLY, CDR2 FYNNEI. Trimming removed 8 bases from V and 1 base from J, with 6 bases in between. The CDR3 region is CASVRSYEQYF. DNA of the CDR3: TGTGCCAGCGTCCGTTCCTACGAGCAGTACTTC.

This clone was seen a few times. The chain links TRBV4-3 to TRBJ2-7; D is ambiguous. Trimming pared 0 bases from V and 4 bases from J, leaving 7 bases between. The CDR3 is 13 residues long. Germline lookup yields CDR1 LGHNA and CDR2 YSLEER. CDR3 nucleotide sequence: TGCGCCAGCAGCCAAGATCTAAGGTACGAGCAGTACTTC. Amino acids: CASSQDLRYEQYF.

The chain joins TRBV28 to TRBJ1-5, with 7 bases fitting TRBD1. Trimming removed 8 bases from V and 0 bases from J; junction bases left unmatched: 4. The CDR3 length is 14 residues. Germline V lookup: CDR1 MDHEN, CDR2 SYDVKM. The CDR3, as DNA: TGTGCCAGCGGGGGACAGTATAGCAATCAGCCCCAGCATTTT. This encodes CASGGQYSNQPQHF. Drawing the rest from reference TRBV28 and TRBJ1-5, the complete variable domain is DVKVTQSSRYLVKRTGEKVFLECVQDMDHENMFWYRQDPGLGLRLIYFSYDVKMKEKGDIPEGYSVSREKKERFSLILESASTNQTSMYLCASGGQYSNQPQHFGDGTRLSIL.

V is TRBV28 and J is TRBJ2-1, with 9 bases fitting TRBD2. Trimming took 6 bases from V and 3 from J; bases not matched to a gene: 12. In germline, CDR1 is MDHEN, CDR2 SYDVKM. This CDR3 region has 17 residues. This CDR3 reads CASSPPAGGRSYNEQFF. CDR3 sequence (DNA): TGTGCCAGCAGCCCCCCTGCGGGAGGGAGGAGCTACAATGAGCAGTTCTTC.

The DNA of the CDR3 is TGTGCCAGCAGGGCGGACAGTATCAATCAGCCCCAGCATTTT. This codes for CASRADSINQPQHF. The chain joins TRBV2 to TRBJ1-5; TRBD1 might be the D (6 bases). The germline V gene has CDR1 SNHLY and CDR2 FYNNEI. The CDR3 has 14 amino acids. Trimming cost V 6 bases and J 3 bases, with 12 bases left between them.

The chain employs TRBV9 and TRBJ2-7; 9 positions match TRBD1. V trimming: 0 bases; J trimming: 4 bases; junction bases outside the gene matches: 5. Germline V lookup: CDR1 SGDLS, CDR2 YYNGEE. There are 15 residues in the CDR3. The CDR3 reads CASSVAGTGLYEQYF. The DNA for the CDR3 is TGTGCCAGCAGCGTAGCCGGGACAGGGCTTTACGAGCAGTACTTC.

This clone appeared a single time. The chain recombines TRBV19 with TRBJ2-2, with 7 bases that match TRBD1. V lost 4 bases, J lost 5 bases, and 4 bases stayed unmatched. Germline V gives CDR1 LNHDA, CDR2 SQIVND (reference sequence). This CDR3 contains 14 residues. CDR3 nucleotides: TGTGCCAGTAGTAGACAGGGTTGGACCGGGGAGCTGTTTTTT. Translating gives CASSRQGWTGELFF.

This chain links TRBV14 with TRBJ2-7, with 11 nucleotides matching TRBD2. Losses at the gene ends were 2 bases for V and 3 bases for J; bases not matched to a gene: 15. The CDR3 contains 19 residues. Germline CDR1 is SGHDN and CDR2 is FVKESK. CDR3 protein: CASSQWVELAGGNSYEQYF. As DNA, the CDR3 is TGTGCCAGCAGCCAATGGGTTGAGCTAGCGGGAGGAAATAGCTACGAGCAGTACTTC.

This chain uses TRBV28 with TRBJ2-4, with no clear D. CDR1 and CDR2 (germline): MDHEN, SYDVKM. Trimming removed 3 bases at V and 0 bases at J, with 9 bases between. CDR3 length: 15 residues. CDR3 coding DNA: TGTGCCAGCAGTTTTCTCCGGCAAGCCAAAAACATTCAGTACTTC. It yields the protein CASSFLRQAKNIQYF.

V and J are TRBV2 and TRBJ2-3, with unresolved D. With 7 bases removed from V and 3 bases from J, the gap between germline ends came to 11 bases. The CDR3 spans 13 residues. From germline, CDR1 is SNHLY and CDR2 FYNNEI. The CDR3 is CASNGLGTDTQYF. The CDR3 nucleotides read TGTGCCAGCAATGGTTTGGGAACAGATACGCAGTATTTT.

The chain carries TRBV5-4 and TRBJ1-5; 11 nucleotides match TRBD1. The J segment lost 4 bases and the V segment lost 0 bases, leaving 3 bases of the junction unmatched. The CDR3 is made up of 16 amino acids. Germline CDR1 SGHNT, CDR2 YYREEE (reference sequence). DNA of the CDR3: TGTGCCAGCAGCTTGGGAGGGACAGGGGGTAATCAGCCCCAGCATTTT. The encoded protein is CASSLGGTGGNQPQHF.

V usage is TRBV27 and J usage is TRBJ2-1; D possibly uses TRBD1 or TRBD2 (5 bases each). This CDR3 contains 15 residues. From germline, CDR1 is MNHEY and CDR2 SMNVEV (reference sequence). V lost 2 bases and J lost 6, with 14 bases in between. The CDR3 DNA sequence: TGTGCCAGCAGTTTAGGGGCTAGCTTCCGCAATGAGCAGTTCTTC. Its translation is CASSLGASFRNEQFF.

The V call is TRBV10-3, the J call TRBJ2-7; 9 bases align to TRBD1. V lost 10 bases to trimming and J lost 5 bases; unmatched junction nucleotides: 15. Germline loops: CDR1 ENHRY, CDR2 SYGVKD. The CDR3 spans 15 residues. Here the CDR3 DNA reads TGTGCCACCGGCACTGACAGGGGGTCAGGCGACGAGCAGTACTTC. Protein: CATGTDRGSGDEQYF.

The sample holds one count of this clone. This rearrangement joins TRBV24-1 to TRBJ2-3; 8 positions match TRBD1. The CDR3 covers 18 residues. J gave up 1 base and V 3 bases, and 11 bases lay outside the gene matches. Germline assignment: CDR1 KGHDR and CDR2 SFDVKD. As DNA, the CDR3 is TGTGCCACCAGTGATCCCCGTGCAGGGGGCGCTGGCACAGATACGCAGTATTTT. Residues: CATSDPRAGGAGTDTQYF.

The genes are TRBV11-2 and TRBJ2-7; D not resolved. CDR1 and CDR2 (germline): SGHAT, FQNNGV. Trimming shortened V by 5 bases and J by 2 bases, and 16 bases separated the two germline ends. This CDR3 spans 15 amino acids. This chain's CDR3 is CASSTHTPLTYEQYF. The CDR3 nucleotides read TGTGCCAGCAGCACCCATACTCCACTAACCTACGAGCAGTACTTC. The entire variable domain, with the rest obtained from reference TRBV11-2 and TRBJ2-7, is as follows: EAGVAQSPRYKIIEKRQSVAFWCNPISGHATLYWYQQILGQGPKLLIQFQNNGVVDDSQLPKDRFSAERLKGVDSTLKIQPAKLEDSAVYLCASSTHTPLTYEQYFGPGTRLTVT.

The chain has TRBV7-8 and TRBJ1-5; 10 nucleotides match TRBD1. The V and J ends lost 3 bases and 5 bases, in that order; junction bases with no gene match: 7. CDR1 is SGHVS, CDR2 FQNEAQ, per germline. The CDR3 sequence is 16 residues long. CDR3 nucleotides: TGTGCCAGCAGCTTTGGGGACAGGGGTCGTGATCAGCCCCAGCATTTT. Its protein product is CASSFGDRGRDQPQHF. Full variable domain (missing parts from reference TRBV7-8 and TRBJ1-5): GAGVSQSPRYKVAKRGQDVALRCDPISGHVSLFWYQQALGQGPEFLTYFQNEAQLDKSGLPSDRFFAERPEGSVSTLKIQRTQQEDSAVYLCASSFGDRGRDQPQHFGDGTRLSIL.

The chain joins TRBV18 to TRBJ1-3, with TRBD1 as a possible D gene (5 bases). V dropped 2 bases and J dropped 2 bases, with 10 bases sitting between them. Germline V gives CDR1 KGHSH, CDR2 LQKENI. This CDR3 is built from 15 residues. CDR3 sequence (DNA): TGTGCCAGCTCACCATTACAGGACACTGGAAACACCATATATTTT. It encodes CASSPLQDTGNTIYF.

The chain combines TRBV18 with TRBJ2-3, with D unclear. CDR1 and CDR2 from the germline V gene are KGHSH and LQKENI. The CDR3 covers 12 residues. V dropped 5 bases and J dropped 0 bases, with 3 bases sitting between them. CDR3 nucleotide sequence: TGTGCCAGCTCAACTAGCACAGATACGCAGTATTTT. The encoded protein is CASSTSTDTQYF.

The V and J genes are TRBV7-2 and TRBJ1-1; 9 nucleotides match TRBD1. CDR3 size: 15 residues. Germline CDR1 reads SGHTA; CDR2 reads FQGNSA. Trimming cost V 0 bases and J 3 bases; bases outside gene matches: 2. CDR3 sequence: CASSLAGTGHTEAFF. The CDR3 coding sequence is TGTGCCAGCAGCTTAGCAGGGACAGGGCACACTGAAGCTTTCTTT.

This clone appeared once. The genes are TRBV7-2 and TRBJ2-1, with 8 bases aligning to TRBD2. After removal of 4 bases from V and 4 bases from J, the junction contained 9 bases not matched to a gene. The germline gives CDR1 SGHTA, CDR2 FQGNSA. The CDR3 runs to 16 residues. The CDR3 DNA reads TGTGCCAGCAGCTCCATTCTAGCGGGCTCATACAATGAGCAGTTCTTC. This translates into CASSSILAGSYNEQFF.

Points on this clone: The same CDR3 is also encoded by other DNA sequences in this sample. This sequence joins TRBV11-3 and TRBJ1-1, with D unclear. The length of the CDR3 is 14 residues. Germline-derived CDR1 and CDR2 are SGHNT and YENEEA. With 1 base removed from V and 2 bases from J, the gap between germline ends came to 8 bases. This CDR3 reads CASSLGGRNTEAFF. In DNA, the CDR3 is TGTGCCAGCAGCTTAGGAGGCAGAAACACTGAAGCTTTCTTT.

This clone has only a few counts. V gene TRBV6-5 combines with J gene TRBJ1-1; the D gene is possibly TRBD1 (5 bases). Trimming pared 6 bases from V and 0 bases from J, leaving 14 bases between. This CDR3 has 15 residues. Germline CDR1 and CDR2: MNHEY and SVGAGI. Here the CDR3 reads CASRPGTTMNTEAFF. In DNA, the CDR3 is TGTGCCAGCAGACCAGGGACGACAATGAACACTGAAGCTTTCTTT.

This rearrangement joins TRBV28 to TRBJ2-1; no reliable D call. CDR1 MDHEN and CDR2 SYDVKM come from the germline V gene. The CDR3 consists of 14 residues. The ends were cut back, 2 bases at V and 6 bases at J, with 11 bases in the middle. CDR3 protein: CASSLEVLRNEQFF. In DNA form, the CDR3 reads TGTGCCAGCAGTTTAGAGGTTTTACGCAATGAGCAGTTCTTC.

The chain employs TRBV10-3 and TRBJ2-1; 9 nucleotides agree with TRBD1. CDR1 is ENHRY, CDR2 SYGVKD, per germline. The CDR3 contains 14 residues. Trimming took 5 bases from V and 8 from J; bases not matched to a gene: 7. CDR3 in amino acids: CAISTGTGIHEQFF. CDR3 in DNA: TGTGCCATCAGTACCGGGACAGGGATTCATGAGCAGTTCTTC.

This clone has a single count. This chain connects TRBV27 to TRBJ2-1, with 7 bases matching TRBD2. CDR1 and CDR2 (germline): MNHEY, SMNVEV (reference sequence). The CDR3 is 16 residues long. The J segment lost 2 bases and the V segment lost 4 bases, leaving 8 bases of the junction unmatched. CDR3 residues: CASSSPGRRPYNEQFF. CDR3 DNA sequence: TGTGCCAGCAGTTCCCCCGGGAGGCGCCCCTACAATGAGCAGTTCTTC.

The rearrangement uses TRBV4-3 and TRBJ2-3; 8 bases agree with TRBD2. With 0 bases clipped from V and 2 bases from J, the junction kept 13 bases outside the gene matches. This CDR3 has 19 residues. From germline, CDR1 is LGHNA and CDR2 YSLEER. The CDR3 region has the DNA TGCGCCAGCAGCCAAGATCTGCCCCGACTAGCGTCACACACAGATACGCAGTATTTT. Translation gives CASSQDLPRLASHTDTQYF.

This clone was counted a single time. This sequence joins TRBV11-3 and TRBJ2-3, with TRBD2 matching 9 bases. The CDR3 is 14 residues long. Per the germline V gene, CDR1 is SGHNT and CDR2 is YENEEA. The trim removed 6 bases at V and 9 bases at J, leaving 10 bases unmatched. CDR3 in amino acids: CASRSSGAVGTQYF. The CDR3 DNA is TGTGCCAGCAGGTCTAGCGGGGCCGTGGGCACGCAGTATTTT. The entire variable domain, with the rest obtained from reference TRBV11-3 and TRBJ2-3, is as follows: EAGVVQSPRYKIIEKKQPVAFWCNPISGHNTLYWYLQNLGQGPELLIRYENEEAVDDSQLPKDRFSAERLKGVDSTLKIQPAELGDSAVYLCASRSSGAVGTQYFGPGTRLTVL.

The chain has TRBV2 and TRBJ1-1; D may be TRBD1 (6 bases). V shed 10 bases and J shed 4 bases, with 25 bases lying between them. The V gene's germline CDR1 is SNHLY and CDR2 FYNNEI. CDR3 length: 16 amino acids. For the CDR3, the DNA is TGTGCCACTTCCGTACAGGGACTCCGTACCAGCACTGAAGCTTTCTTT. This encodes CATSVQGLRTSTEAFF.